The subject of this entry is one TCR beta chain. No antigen is known for it. Produced via immunoSEQ multiplex PCR; TCRdb's table is partial and in-frame only. The sample lists some 120,000 clones, 85% to 90% occurring once. The data are from a study of T cell responses to AZD1222 COVID-19 vaccine. Study outcomes and limitations: Just a handful of people given AZD1222 tested seropositive at baseline. The donor group comprised mostly white British people and more females; the analysis possibly underestimated clonal diversity. The CD4 TCRs associated with vaccination extended across spike and predominated at 160-218 and 743-854.

Germline V gene data show CDR1 as MNHEY and CDR2 as SMNVEV (reference sequence). V was trimmed by 4 bases and J by 7 bases, leaving 7 bases between them. CDR3 size: 11 residues. The chain carries TRBV27 and TRBJ1-1, with no clear D. Sequences were derived from peripheral blood, sampled on day 0 of AZD1222 vaccination. This clonotype originated in an adult in good health. CDR3 DNA: TGTGCCAGCAGTTCTAACGGTGAAGCTTTCTTT. Protein sequence: CASSSNGEAFF.